A selection of T cell receptor beta chains follows, all from one sample in a study of identical twins. TCRdb used MiXCR to reprocess the 5' RACE reads, holding one entry per CDR3 protein. The sample holds approximately 500,000 distinct CDR3 sequences, 20% to 30% seen once. These data were also reused for a study on T cells expressing NK-cell markers.

Sequenced input: CD4+ T cells sorted from blood. Receptors were obtained from a woman under 30 in good health. Each CDR3 is given with its conserved first and last residue. D genes are given only for firm matches. Rows may omit the clone size; those that give it use once, few, many or a size class.

many	13	TRBJ1-4	.	TRBV29-1	CSVAEAGREKLFF	TGCAGCGTTGCTGAGGCGGGGCGGGAAAAACTGTTTTTT
.	15	TRBJ2-3	.	TRBV27	CASSLRPPRGDTQYF	TGTGCCAGCAGTTTACGGCCCCCTAGGGGGGATACGCAGTATTTT
few	17	TRBJ2-1	.	TRBV21-1	CASSYTYGRGTKSEQFF	TGTGCCAGCAGCTATACTTATGGGAGGGGGACGAAGTCTGAGCAGTTCTTC
few	13	TRBJ1-2	TRBD1	TRBV10-3	CAISEGQVYGYTF	TGTGCCATCAGTGAGGGACAGGTTTATGGCTACACCTTC
many	16	TRBJ2-2	.	TRBV5-1	CASSLEPLSNTGELFF	TGCGCCAGCAGCTTGGAGCCCCTCAGTAACACCGGGGAGCTGTTTTTT
.	12	TRBJ1-1	.	TRBV12-3/TRBV12-4	CASSPSNTEAFF	TGTGCCAGCAGCCCCTCGAACACTGAAGCTTTCTTT
few	15	TRBJ2-7	TRBD2	TRBV7-2	CASSLASGPSYEQYF	TGTGCCAGCAGCTTAGCTAGCGGGCCCTCCTACGAGCAGTACTTC
few	10	TRBJ1-1	.	TRBV29-1	CSVSNTEAFF	TGCAGCGTTTCTAACACTGAAGCTTTCTTT
.	13	TRBJ2-4	TRBD1	TRBV27	CASRTTGMDIQYF	TGTGCCAGCAGAACGACAGGGATGGACATTCAGTACTTC
few	15	TRBJ2-1	.	TRBV4-3	CASSQGAGTVNEQFF	TGCGCCAGCAGCCAAGGGGCGGGAACGGTCAATGAGCAGTTCTTC
few	13	TRBJ2-2	.	TRBV3-1	CASSQAGFGELFF	TGTGCCAGCAGCCAGGCAGGGTTCGGGGAGCTGTTTTTT
few	13	TRBJ1-5	.	TRBV11-2	CASSRTLYQPQHF	TGTGCCAGCAGCCGAACTCTATATCAGCCCCAGCATTTT
.	16	TRBJ2-3	.	TRBV4-3	CASSQGGGRTTDTQYF	TGCGCCAGCAGCCAAGGCGGGGGCAGAACCACAGATACGCAGTATTTT
few	14	TRBJ2-7	.	TRBV20-1	CSARVQGRTEEQYF	TGCAGTGCTAGGGTCCAGGGGCGGACCGAGGAGCAGTACTTC
few	10	TRBJ2-1	.	TRBV29-1	CSVFYNEQFF	TGCAGCGTCTTCTACAATGAGCAGTTCTTC
.	16	TRBJ2-5	.	TRBV10-2	CASTSPHLAVQETQYF	TGCGCCAGCACATCCCCTCATCTAGCAGTCCAAGAGACCCAGTACTTC
.	14	TRBJ2-3	.	TRBV15	CATSSRARSDTQYF	TGTGCCACCAGCAGCAGGGCACGATCAGATACGCAGTATTTT
few	13	TRBJ2-1	.	TRBV12-3/TRBV12-4	CASRDLFYNEQFF	TGTGCCAGCCGGGACCTATTCTACAATGAGCAGTTCTTC
.	16	TRBJ2-1	.	TRBV5-4	CASSLDLKRRNNEQFF	TGTGCCAGCAGCTTGGACCTTAAAAGACGTAACAATGAGCAGTTCTTC
few	14	TRBJ2-3	TRBD1	TRBV29-1	CSVEGADGTDTQYF	TGCAGCGTCGAGGGGGCCGATGGCACAGATACGCAGTATTTT
few	12	TRBJ2-3	.	TRBV12-3/TRBV12-4	CASRSRADTQYF	TGTGCCAGCAGGTCCAGGGCAGATACGCAGTATTTT
.	13	TRBJ2-1	.	TRBV4-3	CASSQDNGIEQFF	TGCGCCAGCAGCCAAGATAATGGTATAGAGCAGTTCTTC
.	15	TRBJ2-5	.	TRBV6-1	CASRPPGRAQETQYF	TGTGCCAGCAGACCCCCCGGCAGGGCCCAAGAGACCCAGTACTTC
few	16	TRBJ2-7	TRBD2	TRBV5-1	CASSLGLAGMTYEQYF	TGCGCCAGCAGCCTCGGACTAGCGGGGATGACCTACGAGCAGTACTTC
few	15	TRBJ2-1	TRBD1	TRBV24-1	CATSEGTGEFNEQFF	TGTGCCACCAGTGAGGGGACAGGGGAGTTCAATGAGCAGTTCTTC
.	15	TRBJ2-7	TRBD1	TRBV10-3	CAISSGTGVLYEQYF	TGTGCCATCAGTTCCGGGACAGGGGTGCTATACGAGCAGTACTTC
.	11	TRBJ1-1	.	TRBV7-9	CASGQYTEAFF	TGTGCCAGCGGACAGTACACTGAAGCTTTCTTT
.	16	TRBJ2-5	.	TRBV12-3/TRBV12-4	CASSLALSTAQETQYF	TGTGCCAGCAGTTTAGCGCTTTCAACAGCCCAAGAGACCCAGTACTTC
many	12	TRBJ2-1	.	TRBV25-1	CASRQAYNEQFF	TGTGCCAGCCGACAGGCCTACAATGAGCAGTTCTTC
.	15	TRBJ2-1	TRBD2	TRBV5-1	CASSFSGTSSPEQFF	TGCGCCAGCAGCTTCTCCGGGACTAGTAGTCCTGAGCAGTTCTTC
.	15	TRBJ2-3	.	TRBV6-5	CASSYGRGDTDTQYF	TGTGCCAGCAGTTACGGCAGGGGAGACACAGATACGCAGTATTTT